The 2 T cell receptor beta chains below all came from one sample that was sequenced in a study of blood T cell repertoires in COVID-19. Produced via immunoSEQ multiplex PCR; TCRdb's table is partial and in-frame only. This sample yields 350,000 to 400,000 clones, of which 75% to 90% are seen a single time; about 7.6% belongs to the top ten. The sample was peripheral blood. The receptor source for this set is a woman in her sixties or seventies with COVID-19, enrolled during active disease.

The DNA for the CDR3 is TGTGCCAGCAGAAGGAGCGGGGGCCCTATAGAGACCCAGTACTTC. Protein sequence: CASRRSGGPIETQYF. This chain joins TRBV6-5 and TRBJ2-5; 8 bases fit TRBD2. CDR3 length: 15 amino acids. J was trimmed by 4 bases and V by 6 bases; bases with no gene match: 10. Germline V gives CDR1 MNHEY, CDR2 SVGAGI.

The chain joins TRBV5-5 to TRBJ2-7, with a weak D call TRBD2 (6 bases). Per the germline V gene, CDR1 is SGHKS and CDR2 is YYEKEE (reference sequence). The CDR3 covers 15 residues. Trimming left V 4 bases short and J 3 bases short, with 17 bases between. CDR3 in amino acids: CASSIEVGLSYEQYF. The CDR3 region has the DNA TGTGCCAGCAGCATCGAGGTGGGACTTAGCTACGAGCAGTACTTC. Together with reference TRBV5-5 and TRBJ2-7, the CDR3 gives the full variable domain: DAGVTQSPTHLIKTRGQQVTLRCSPISGHKSVSWYQQVLGQGPQFIFQYYEKEERGRGNFPDRFSARQFPNYSSELNVNALLLGDSALYLCASSIEVGLSYEQYFGPGTRLTVT.